Below are 13 T cell receptor delta chains sequenced from a single sample in a study of Vδ1+ human thymocytes. The antigens these receptors bind are not known. The template was reverse-transcribed extracted RNA. Pooled V-gene forward primers with one constant-region reverse primer generated the CDR3 amplicons by multiplex PCR. TCRdb applied CATT to the multiplex PCR reads for clone calling. The table includes about 25,000 delta-chain clones, about 7.4% detected once. General observations from the study: In the thymus, TRG and TRD repertoires looked highly polyclonal with Gaussian CDR3 lengths.

Sequenced sample: Vdelta1+ gamma-delta thymocytes from the thymus. This sample's subset: FACS-sorted CD3+ TCRalphabeta- TCRVdelta1+ TCRVdelta2- thymocytes. The receptors stem from a girl under three years old who had congenital heart surgery.

Here the J gene is TRDJ1 and the V gene is not called. The CDR3 covers 11 residues. CDR3 sequence: CALGELDKLIF. CDR3 sequence (DNA): TGTGCTCTTGGGGAACTGGATAAACTCATCTTT.

The chain joins TRDV1 to TRDJ1; 12 bases map to TRDD3. CDR1 is TSWWSYY, CDR2 QGS, per germline. The V gene end was trimmed by 4 bases and the J gene end by 2 bases; junction bases not matched to a gene: 11. There are 18 residues in the CDR3. The CDR3: CALGGPLGDTRRTDKLIF. In DNA form, the CDR3 reads TGTGCTCTTGGGGGGCCTCTGGGGGATACGCGTCGGACCGATAAACTCATCTTT.

This clone was observed a few times. The genes are TRDV1 and TRDJ1, with 11 bases aligning to TRDD3. The CDR3 length is 19 residues. V was pared by 3 bases and J by 1 base, with 13 bases of the junction left unmatched. The V gene's germline CDR1 is TSWWSYY and CDR2 QGS. CDR3 loop: CALGDPLPSGGYFTDKLIF. The DNA for the CDR3 is TGTGCTCTTGGGGATCCACTTCCTTCTGGGGGATACTTCACCGATAAACTCATCTTT.

This clone was observed a few times. This chain uses TRDV1 with TRDJ1, with 10 bases matching TRDD3. This CDR3 has 24 amino acids. After removal of 2 bases from V and 2 bases from J, the junction contained 29 bases not matched to a gene. Germline V CDR1 and CDR2: TSWWSYY, QGS. CDR3 amino acids: CALGEYGLVRWGISEWGRTDKLIF. The CDR3, as DNA: TGTGCTCTTGGGGAATATGGTCTTGTACGCTGGGGGATATCGGAGTGGGGTCGGACCGATAAACTCATCTTT.

This clone was recorded a few times. The V and J genes are TRDV1 and TRDJ1; 8 nucleotides match TRDD3. Germline V CDR1 and CDR2: TSWWSYY, QGS. The CDR3 is 22 residues long. With V trimmed by 4 bases and J by 0 bases, 25 bases remained unmatched. The CDR3 is CALGVRRSLPYWGVSYTDKLIF. The DNA of the CDR3 is TGTGCTCTTGGGGTCCGTCGTTCCCTCCCGTACTGGGGGGTATCGTACACCGATAAACTCATCTTT.

The rearrangement links TRDV1 to TRDJ1, with D possibly being TRDD3 (8 bases). CDR1 TSWWSYY and CDR2 QGS come from the germline V gene. The CDR3 is made up of 19 amino acids. V shed 6 bases and J shed 3 bases, with 29 bases lying between them. The CDR3 DNA reads TGTGCTCTTGGAGAAATTAATTCCTACTCGGGATACGCCTCCGATAAACTCATCTTT. Its protein product is CALGEINSYSGYASDKLIF.

This clone was picked up a small number of times. This sequence joins TRDV1 and TRDJ1; the match to TRDD3 covers 13 bases. J lost 3 bases, V lost 4 bases, and 14 bases had no gene match. Germline loops: CDR1 TSWWSYY, CDR2 QGS. This CDR3 spans 19 amino acids. The CDR3 protein is CALGGSRTGGYEDPDKLIF. Here the CDR3 DNA reads TGTGCTCTTGGGGGAAGCCGTACTGGGGGATACGAGGACCCCGATAAACTCATCTTT.

This chain links TRDV1 with TRDJ1; 9 nucleotides match TRDD3. J gave up 2 bases and V 5 bases, and 15 bases lay outside the gene matches. The CDR3 length is 18 residues. From germline, CDR1 is TSWWSYY and CDR2 QGS. The CDR3 sequence: CALGNCGEYWGRTDKLIF. The CDR3 DNA is TGTGCTCTTGGGAACTGCGGCGAGTACTGGGGGAGGACCGATAAACTCATCTTT.

This clone was counted between two and nine times. The rearrangement links TRDV1 to TRDJ1; possible D gene TRDD3, 6 bases. The V and J ends lost 2 bases and 0 bases respectively, with 28 bases between them. The CDR3 covers 21 residues. The germline V gene encodes CDR1 TSWWSYY and CDR2 QGS. CDR3 amino acids: CALGELELGDTRGAYTDKLIF. CDR3 in DNA: TGTGCTCTTGGGGAATTGGAACTGGGCGATACGCGCGGCGCGTACACCGATAAACTCATCTTT.

This rearrangement joins TRDV1 to TRDJ1; tentative D call: TRDD1 (5 bases). Deletions cut 2 bases from V and 5 bases from J, with 18 bases between. CDR1 and CDR2 (germline): TSWWSYY, QGS. The CDR3 spans 16 residues. The CDR3 sequence: CALGEDSFPVMDKLIF. CDR3 nucleotides: TGTGCTCTTGGGGAAGATAGTTTCCCCGTGATGGATAAACTCATCTTT.

No call exists for the J gene, whereas the V gene is TRDV1; the table's D call, TRDD3, was not checked against the DNA. This CDR3 comprises 23 residues. Germline CDR1 reads TSWWSYY; CDR2 reads QGS. CDR3 region: CALGEDPYVDWGIRGPYTDKLIF. The CDR3 DNA sequence: TGTGCTCTTGGGGAAGATCCCTACGTCGACTGGGGGATACGGGGACCGTACACCGATAAGCTCATCTTT.

This clone came up a few times. V and J are TRDV1 and TRDJ1; 8 nucleotides match TRDD3. CDR1 is TSWWSYY and CDR2 is QGS in the germline V gene. V was clipped by 2 bases and J by 1 base; unmatched bases: 9. This CDR3 has 17 residues. CDR3 coding DNA: TGTGCTCTTGGGGAAGGAGGGATACGCGTGGGCACCGATAAACTCATCTTT. Its translation: CALGEGGIRVGTDKLIF.

This clone was seen a handful of times. V and J are TRDV1 and TRDJ1; TRDD3 matches 9 bases. The CDR3 length is 18 residues. CDR1 and CDR2 from the germline V gene are TSWWSYY and QGS. J lost 1 base, V lost 0 bases, and 9 bases had no gene match. The CDR3 bases are TGTGCTCTTGGGGAACTCAGTCCCGGGGGATACTGCACCGATAAACTCATCTTT. Encoded protein: CALGELSPGGYCTDKLIF.